The 13 T cell receptor beta chains below all came from one sample that was sequenced in a study of OX40 agonist ivuxolimab in advanced cancers. Method: immunoSEQ multiplex PCR; TCRdb's copy keeps in-frame clones and lacks some. Of around 80,000 clones detected, more than 80% appear once; the ten largest clones hold around 2.7%. The sample consisted of CD4+ or CD8+ T cells sorted from blood, taken in a trial of the OX40 agonist ivuxolimab. These receptors came from an adult with an advanced solid tumor such as melanoma, head and neck, liver or kidney cancer.

The CDR3 region has the DNA TGTGCCAGCAGTTCACCGGGACAGGGTCACGAGACCCAGTACTTC. It specifies CASSSPGQGHETQYF. The V gene is TRBV6-5, the J gene TRBJ2-5; 9 nucleotides agree with TRBD1. Germline V gene data show CDR1 as MNHEY and CDR2 as SVGAGI. CDR3 size: 15 residues. The junction had 8 bases not matched to a gene; V was cut back by 4 bases and J by 5 bases.

The chain has TRBV10-2 and TRBJ1-2, with D tentatively TRBD1 (5 bases). Trimming removed 0 bases from V and 3 bases from J, with 8 bases in between. CDR1 is WSHSY and CDR2 is SAAADI in the germline V gene. CDR3 length: 14 amino acids. The CDR3 here is CASSESSRDYGYTF. The DNA of the CDR3 is TGCGCCAGCAGTGAGTCTAGCAGGGACTATGGCTACACCTTC.

This clone was observed once. The V gene is TRBV19, the J gene TRBJ1-2; D gene unclear. CDR3 length equals 12 residues. Germline CDR1 reads LNHDA; CDR2 reads SQIVND (reference sequence). Deletions cut 5 bases from V and 4 bases from J, with 8 bases between. DNA of the CDR3: TGTGCCAGTAGTGGTGGACCCTATGGCTACACCTTC. It codes for CASSGGPYGYTF.

V usage is TRBV19 and J usage is TRBJ1-2; tentative D call: TRBD1 (5 bases). CDR1 LNHDA and CDR2 SQIVND come from the germline V gene (reference sequence). V was clipped by 7 bases and J by 4 bases, with 16 bases between them. The CDR3 runs 14 residues. The CDR3 coding sequence is TGTGCCAGTACCCCGAGGGCGGGGACCTATGGCTACACCTTC. Amino acids: CASTPRAGTYGYTF.

V is TRBV21-1 and J is TRBJ2-4; the DNA was not used to check the table's D call, TRBD1. TRBV21-1 is recorded as a pseudogene. The CDR3 has 16 residues. CDR3 amino acids: CASSYDLTTGDAIQYF. The CDR3 bases are TGTGCCAGCAGCTACGATCTTACTACAGGGGATGCCATTCAGTACTTC.

The rearrangement joins TRBV7-2 to TRBJ2-3, with 8 bases lining up with TRBD2. There are 13 residues in the CDR3. V was clipped by 7 bases and J by 6 bases; unmatched bases: 6. The germline V gene has CDR1 SGHTA and CDR2 FQGNSA. In DNA, the CDR3 is TGTGCCAGCAATCGGGGGGGGCCCGATACGCAGTATTTT. Translated, it gives CASNRGGPDTQYF.

This clone was found once. V is TRBV7-2 and J is TRBJ1-5, with 9 bases identical to TRBD1. The V and J ends lost 1 base and 2 bases, in that order; junction bases with no gene match: 0. CDR1 and CDR2 (germline): SGHTA, FQGNSA. The CDR3 runs to 15 residues. CDR3 in DNA: TGTGCCAGCAGCTTAGGGACAGGGGGCAATCAGCCCCAGCATTTT. Protein sequence: CASSLGTGGNQPQHF.

The gene calls are TRBV7-2 and TRBJ1-3; D unclear. CDR3 size: 13 residues. V was clipped by 10 bases and J by 3 bases, with 13 bases between them. CDR1 is SGHTA, CDR2 FQGNSA, per germline. CDR3 region: CATAVTNGNTIYF. In nucleotides, the CDR3 is TGTGCCACCGCGGTCACGAATGGAAACACCATATATTTT.

The table lists this clone with a count of one. This rearrangement joins TRBV5-4 to TRBJ2-3; possibly TRBD1 for D (6 bases). Deletions cut 3 bases from V and 3 bases from J, with 14 bases between. This CDR3 comprises 15 residues. Per germline, CDR1 SGHNT and CDR2 YYREEE (reference sequence). CDR3 region: CASSSGTRMTDTQYF. CDR3 nucleotides: TGTGCCAGCAGCTCCGGGACACGAATGACAGATACGCAGTATTTT. Full variable domain (remainder filled in from reference TRBV5-4 and TRBJ2-3): ETGVTQSPTHLIKTRGQQVTLRCSSQSGHNTVSWYQQALGQGPQFIFQYYREEENGRGNFPPRFSGLQFPNYSSELNVNALELDDSALYLCASSSGTRMTDTQYFGPGTRLTVL.

The genes are TRBV29-1 and TRBJ2-4, with 12 nucleotides matching TRBD1. The CDR3 is 15 amino acids. With 0 bases clipped from V and 7 bases from J, the junction kept 4 bases outside the gene matches. CDR1 and CDR2 from the germline V gene are SQVTM and ANQGSEA. The CDR3 loop is CSVEDGTGGRNIQYF. The CDR3 region has the DNA TGCAGCGTTGAAGATGGGACAGGGGGCCGGAACATTCAGTACTTC.

J is TRBJ1-2 and V is TRBV6-5, with 8 bases lining up with TRBD1. The germline CDR1 and CDR2 sequences are MNHEY and SVGAGI. The trim removed 4 bases at V and 7 bases at J, leaving 11 bases unmatched. This CDR3 is built from 15 residues. The chain's CDR3 is CASSFSDRGRAGYTF. CDR3 in DNA: TGTGCCAGCAGTTTCAGCGACAGGGGTAGGGCTGGCTACACCTTC.

This chain links TRBV7-7 with TRBJ2-2, with D possibly TRBD1 on 7 matching bases. The CDR3 has 16 amino acids. Trimming took off 2 bases at V and 5 bases at J, with 15 bases between the two ends. Germline loops: CDR1 SSHAT, CDR2 FNYEAQ (reference sequence). CDR3 DNA sequence: TGTGCCAGCAGCTTACGTGGCCAGGGGGGAACCGGGGAGCTGTTTTTT. Protein sequence: CASSLRGQGGTGELFF.

This clone was seen a single time. V usage is TRBV6-1 and J usage is TRBJ1-2; D remains ambiguous. The CDR3 is made up of 12 amino acids. Germline CDR1 and CDR2: MNHNS and SASEGT. The germline V and J ends were trimmed by 0 bases and 12 bases, with 11 bases remaining between them. CDR3 sequence: CASSEARRENTF. The CDR3 DNA follows: TGTGCCAGCAGTGAAGCGCGAAGGGAGAACACCTTC.